A single sample gave rise to the 20 T cell receptor delta chains below, sequenced in a study of Vδ1+ human thymocytes. General study findings and limits: In the thymus, TRG and TRD repertoires looked highly polyclonal with Gaussian CDR3 lengths.

Their antigen targets remain unknown. Extracted RNA was reverse transcribed into cDNA. The CDR3 regions were amplified by multiplex PCR from V-gene primers to a constant-region primer. TCRdb re-called the multiplex PCR reads with CATT. This table holds around 24,000 delta-chain clones, approximately 30% found once. The sequenced sample consisted of Vdelta1+ gamma-delta thymocytes from the thymus. Subset indicated: FACS-sorted CD3+ TCRalphabeta- TCRVdelta1+ TCRVdelta2- thymocytes. The origin of the receptors is a boy under three years old who had congenital heart surgery.

This clone was observed once. The same CDR3 also results from other DNA sequences found in this sample. The chain employs TRDV1 and TRDJ1; D is possibly TRDD3 (6 bases). There are 16 residues in the CDR3. The germline V gene has CDR1 TSWWSYY and CDR2 QGS. Trimming shortened V by 5 bases and J by 0 bases, and 16 bases separated the two germline ends. CDR3 amino acids: CALGKRGFPYTDKLIF. CDR3 nucleotide sequence: TGTGCTCTTGGGAAGAGGGGATTCCCGTACACCGATAAACTCATCTTT.

The V call is TRDV1, the J call TRDJ1, with 7 bases identical to TRDD3. Germline V CDR1 and CDR2: TSWWSYY, QGS. The CDR3 runs 20 residues. The trim removed 2 bases at V and 0 bases at J, leaving 18 bases unmatched. CDR3 sequence: CALGEVPPWGLRGYTDKLIF. Here the CDR3 DNA reads TGTGCTCTTGGGGAAGTTCCTCCCTGGGGGCTACGCGGTTACACCGATAAACTCATCTTT.

The V and J genes are TRDV1 and TRDJ1, with D perhaps assigned TRDD2 or TRDD3 (5 bases each). The V and J ends lost 9 bases and 0 bases respectively, with 23 bases between them. Looked up from germline, CDR1 is TSWWSYY and CDR2 is QGS. CDR3 size: 17 residues. CDR3 protein: CALWAPFLAVYTDKLIF. CDR3 nucleotide sequence: TGTGCTCTCTGGGCTCCATTCCTCGCAGTGTACACCGATAAACTCATCTTT.

The table lists this clone with a few counts. The chain uses TRDV1 and TRDJ1, with TRDD3 matching over 12 bases. CDR1 TSWWSYY and CDR2 QGS come from the germline V gene. The V and J ends lost 0 bases and 2 bases, in that order; junction bases with no gene match: 22. The CDR3 is 23 residues long. Written as DNA, the CDR3 is TGTGCTCTTGGGGAACTCCCCTCCTTCTTCCCGCCTACTGGGGGATACAGGACCGATAAACTCATCTTT. Its translation: CALGELPSFFPPTGGYRTDKLIF.

The genes are TRDV1 and TRDJ1, with 10 bases aligning to TRDD3. Germline lookup yields CDR1 TSWWSYY and CDR2 QGS. V was clipped by 5 bases and J by 0 bases; unmatched bases: 9. This CDR3 is 17 amino acids long. CDR3 bases: TGTGCTCTTGGGCTAGGGGGGGATACGGCCCACACCGATAAACTCATCTTT. It yields the protein CALGLGGDTAHTDKLIF.

In its sample, this clone was seen a few times. The chain joins TRDV1 to TRDJ1; no firm D call. Trimming removed 3 bases from V and 3 bases from J, with 11 bases in between. The CDR3 length is 14 residues. CDR1 TSWWSYY and CDR2 QGS come from the germline V gene. The CDR3 loop is CALGDSSSADKLIF. The CDR3, as DNA: TGTGCTCTTGGGGACTCATCCTCAGCCGATAAACTCATCTTT.

This clone was seen only a few times. The J gene is TRDJ1, the V gene TRDV1; D unclear. V gave up 1 base and J gave up 10 bases, with 7 bases separating them. Looked up from germline, CDR1 is TSWWSYY and CDR2 is QGS. The CDR3 contains 11 residues. CDR3 in DNA: TGTGCTCTTGGGGAACGGTCGGCACTCATCTTT. This codes for CALGERSALIF.

The V and J genes are TRDV1 and TRDJ1; 12 bases line up with TRDD3. The CDR3 loop spans 16 amino acids. After removal of 7 bases from V and 0 bases from J, the junction contained 6 bases not matched to a gene. Per the germline V gene, CDR1 is TSWWSYY and CDR2 is QGS. In DNA form, the CDR3 reads TGTGCTCTTGCCTGGGGGATACGGTCGTACACCGATAAACTCATCTTT. This gives the protein CALAWGIRSYTDKLIF.

This clone was seen only a few times. This chain joins TRDV1 and TRDJ1, with 11 bases identical to TRDD3. The CDR3 totals 20 residues. Germline CDR1 is TSWWSYY and CDR2 is QGS. V dropped 4 bases and J dropped 6; count of bases not matched to a gene: 22. CDR3 DNA sequence: TGTGCTCTTGGGGGACTAGTCGAAGGACTTGGGGGATACGGGAACAATAAACTCATCTTT. This translates into CALGGLVEGLGGYGNNKLIF.

This chain uses TRDV2 with TRDJ1; a weak D match, TRDD3 (6 bases). The CDR3 is 18 residues long. Between the trimmed V and J ends, which lost 0 bases and 4 bases, there was a span of 23 bases. Germline CDR1 reads GEAIGNYY; CDR2 reads EKD. Written as DNA, the CDR3 is TGTGCCTGTGACACCGGGGCCCTGGGGATCCATACGGGCGATAAACTCATCTTT. This gives the protein CACDTGALGIHTGDKLIF.

In its sample, this clone was seen once. The chain joins TRDV1 to TRDJ1, with D perhaps matching TRDD2 (5 bases). Deletions cut 1 base from V and 2 bases from J, with 32 bases between. The CDR3 sequence is 22 residues long. Germline CDR1 TSWWSYY, CDR2 QGS. The CDR3 coding sequence is TGTGCTCTTGGGGAACCCGTGGGTAGAAAGGGCCTACCCGTTGTGATGACCGATAAACTCATCTTT. This gives the protein CALGEPVGRKGLPVVMTDKLIF.

This chain connects TRDV1 to TRDJ1, with 10 bases identical to TRDD3. Germline assignment: CDR1 TSWWSYY and CDR2 QGS. The CDR3 loop spans 22 amino acids. With V trimmed by 5 bases and J by 0 bases, 24 bases remained unmatched. In DNA, the CDR3 is TGTGCTCTTGGGACACCTTCCCCTCAGGGGGGATACGATATCCATAACACCGATAAACTCATCTTT. Protein: CALGTPSPQGGYDIHNTDKLIF.

This clone was counted only a few times. The chain uses TRDV1 and TRDJ1; D is undetermined. Trimming took off 7 bases at V and 0 bases at J, with 12 bases between the two ends. The CDR3 consists of 14 residues. Germline assignment: CDR1 TSWWSYY and CDR2 QGS. CDR3 sequence (DNA): TGTGCTCTTGTAAGAGGGTTTTACACCGATAAACTCATCTTT. Its protein is CALVRGFYTDKLIF.

The V gene is TRDV1, the J gene TRDJ1, with 10 bases identical to TRDD3. Germline loops: CDR1 TSWWSYY, CDR2 QGS. V shed 2 bases and J 1 base; nucleotides not matched to a gene: 28. CDR3 length equals 24 residues. The CDR3 DNA sequence: TGTGCTCTTGGGGAAGTGTCAAGCGACGACGCCAGGAGGGGGATACGCAGGCCCACCGATAAACTCATCTTT. Amino acid sequence: CALGEVSSDDARRGIRRPTDKLIF.

This clone turned up a few times. The chain employs TRDV1 and TRDJ1; the match to TRDD3 covers 11 bases. V dropped 2 bases and J dropped 5; count of bases not matched to a gene: 19. Per germline, CDR1 TSWWSYY and CDR2 QGS. The CDR3 runs to 20 residues. The CDR3 spells CALGEVGNWGIRRSEDKLIF. For the CDR3, the DNA is TGTGCTCTTGGGGAAGTAGGCAATTGGGGGATACGGAGGTCGGAGGATAAACTCATCTTT.

By proportion, this clone is medium-sized. The same CDR3 is also encoded by other DNA sequences in this sample. The rearrangement uses TRDV1 and TRDJ1, with TRDD3 identical over 10 bases. Germline V gene data show CDR1 as TSWWSYY and CDR2 as QGS. The ends lost 2 bases at V and 2 bases at J; junction bases unmatched: 11. The length of the CDR3 is 18 residues. CDR3 amino acids: CALGESRRSLGDTDKLIF. The CDR3 coding sequence is TGTGCTCTTGGGGAATCAAGACGGTCACTGGGGGATACCGATAAACTCATCTTT.

As regards this clone: This specimen includes other DNA sequences encoding the same CDR3. V is TRDV1 and J is TRDJ1; weak D call: TRDD3 (6 bases). From germline, CDR1 is TSWWSYY and CDR2 QGS. The CDR3 has 20 amino acids. V was trimmed by 3 bases and J by 6 bases, leaving 32 bases between them. DNA of the CDR3: TGTGCTCTTGGGGACCCCCCCCCAGTGGTACTGGGTCGCCTTGGGTATAAACTCATCTTT. It specifies CALGDPPPVVLGRLGYKLIF.

The chain combines TRDV1 with TRDJ1; possibly TRDD2 or TRDD3 for D (8 bases each). This CDR3 comprises 24 residues. V lost 5 bases and J lost 3, with 43 bases in between. Germline lookup yields CDR1 TSWWSYY and CDR2 QGS. The CDR3 loop reads CALGPRASYTSYAVGDSQPDKLIF. The CDR3 DNA sequence: TGTGCTCTTGGGCCCCGGGCCTCATATACTTCCTACGCGGTGGGGGATTCGCAACCCGATAAACTCATCTTT.

V is TRDV1 and J is TRDJ1, with 8 bases that match TRDD2. V lost 4 bases and J lost 1; bases outside the gene matches: 23. CDR1 TSWWSYY and CDR2 QGS come from the germline V gene. This CDR3 has 21 residues. The CDR3 loop is CALGALESGLPRDRGTDKLIF. The CDR3 DNA follows: TGTGCTCTTGGGGCCCTAGAATCTGGCCTTCCTAGGGATAGAGGCACCGATAAACTCATCTTT.

Comments on this clone: This may be a read error: a much more frequent sequence differs by one nucleotide. Different DNA sequences within this sample yield the same CDR3. V usage is TRDV1 and J usage is TRDJ1; D gene unclear. Germline loops: CDR1 TSWWSYY, CDR2 QGS. V lost 4 bases to trimming and J lost 8 bases, with 20 bases between them. CDR3 length equals 15 residues. The CDR3 loop is CALGAPVRSDSKLIF. CDR3 nucleotides: TGTGCTCTTGGGGCACCTGTGAGGTCCGACTCGAAACTCATCTTT.